These 27 T cell receptor beta chains originate from one sample sequenced in a study of shared clonotypes between healthy human individuals. Method: immunoSEQ multiplex PCR; TCRdb's copy keeps in-frame clones and lacks some. The sample lists 700,000 to 950,000 clones; 90% to 98% were seen once. CD45RO-negative CD8 cells positively selected for CCR7 made up the naive population, which excluded terminally differentiated effector memory CD45RA+ cells. The sample taken for sequencing was naive CD8+ T cells sorted from blood. The receptors originated from a man under 40 in good health.

CDR3: CATSGGPLYSGANVLTF. CDR3 nucleotide sequence: TGTGCCACCAGCGGAGGGCCCCTTTACTCTGGGGCCAACGTCCTGACTTTC. V is TRBV15 and J is TRBJ2-6; D may be TRBD2 (6 bases). Germline CDR1 reads LNHNV; CDR2 reads YYDKDF (reference sequence). V was trimmed by 5 bases and J by 0 bases, leaving 14 bases between them. This CDR3 contains 17 residues. The full variable domain, its missing parts supplied by reference TRBV15 and TRBJ2-6, is DAMVIQNPRYQVTQFGKPVTLSCSQTLNHNVMYWYQQKSSQAPKLLFHYYDKDFNNEADTPDNFQSRRPNTSFCFLDIRSPGLGDTAMYLCATSGGPLYSGANVLTFGAGSRLTVL.

The chain links TRBV4-1 to TRBJ2-7; 9 bases align to TRBD1. Looked up from germline, CDR1 is MGHRA and CDR2 is YSYEKL. The CDR3 extends over 15 amino acids. The V and J ends lost 4 bases and 5 bases, in that order; junction bases with no gene match: 9. CDR3 protein: CASSPLGQGSDEQYF. The CDR3, as DNA: TGCGCCAGCAGCCCTTTAGGACAGGGGTCGGACGAGCAGTACTTC.

The chain recombines TRBV14 with TRBJ2-5, with 7 positions matching TRBD1. V gave up 1 base and J gave up 2 bases; unmatched junction bases: 7. The germline CDR1 and CDR2 sequences are SGHDN and FVKESK. CDR3 length: 16 amino acids. The CDR3 loop is CASSQGGTVRQETQYF. CDR3 sequence (DNA): TGTGCCAGCAGCCAAGGGGGGACAGTGAGACAAGAGACCCAGTACTTC.

This clone was observed once. The chain couples TRBV11-1 to TRBJ2-6; the D gene is possibly TRBD1 (5 bases). The germline V and J ends were trimmed by 3 bases and 3 bases, with 9 bases remaining between them. From germline, CDR1 is SGHAT and CDR2 FQDESV (reference sequence). The CDR3 runs to 15 residues. CDR3 region: CASSLGRNGANVLTF. CDR3 bases: TGTGCCAGCAGCTTGGGGCGCAATGGGGCCAACGTCCTGACTTTC.

The chain links TRBV5-6 to TRBJ2-7; 10 nucleotides line up with TRBD1. This CDR3 has 15 amino acids. The V segment lost 4 bases and the J segment 4 bases; nucleotides outside the gene matches: 8. Germline CDR1 reads SGHDT; CDR2 reads YYEEEE. CDR3 sequence reads: CASSAPGQGRYEQYF. The DNA for the CDR3 is TGTGCCAGCAGCGCGCCGGGACAGGGGAGGTACGAGCAGTACTTC.

The V and J genes are TRBV29-1 and TRBJ1-4; D is perhaps TRBD1 (5 bases). The CDR3 is 15 residues long. Germline loops: CDR1 SQVTM, CDR2 ANQGSEA. Trimming stripped 0 bases from V and 7 bases from J, with 15 bases between. The CDR3 nucleotides are TGCAGCGTTGAAGATACCGGGACTCCTGGTGAAAAACTGTTTTTT. Its protein product is CSVEDTGTPGEKLFF.

This chain joins TRBV5-4 and TRBJ1-2; TRBD1 agrees at 9 bases. CDR1 and CDR2 from the germline V gene are SGHNT and YYREEE (reference sequence). This CDR3 contains 16 residues. The V gene end was trimmed by 1 base and the J gene end by 0 bases; junction bases not matched to a gene: 4. The CDR3 DNA follows: TGTGCCAGCAGCTTGTCCGGGACAGGGACTAACTATGGCTACACCTTC. It encodes CASSLSGTGTNYGYTF.

This chain uses TRBV11-2 with TRBJ2-7; 7 nucleotides align to TRBD2. After removal of 5 bases from V and 4 bases from J, the junction contained 5 bases not matched to a gene. In germline, CDR1 is SGHAT, CDR2 FQNNGV. This CDR3 has 13 residues. In DNA, the CDR3 is TGTGCCAGCAGCCAGACTAGCATTTACGAGCAGTACTTC. This translates into CASSQTSIYEQYF.

The chain has TRBV19 and TRBJ2-1, with TRBD2 matching over 7 bases. This CDR3 is built from 14 residues. Germline V lookup: CDR1 LNHDA, CDR2 SQIVND (reference sequence). V shed 1 base, J shed 6 bases, and the junction held 3 bases outside the gene matches. CDR3 loop: CASSIGGGSNEQFF. The CDR3 bases are TGTGCCAGTAGTATAGGGGGCGGGAGCAATGAGCAGTTCTTC.

This clone was observed once. The V gene is TRBV27, the J gene TRBJ1-1, with unresolved D. Trimming removed 5 bases from V and 4 bases from J, with 14 bases in between. CDR3 size: 14 residues. Germline V gene lookup returns CDR1 MNHEY and CDR2 SMNVEV (reference sequence). The chain's CDR3 is CASSLQGWATEAFF. CDR3 DNA sequence: TGTGCCAGCAGTCTCCAAGGTTGGGCCACTGAAGCTTTCTTT.

This chain links TRBV4-3 with TRBJ1-1; D perhaps matches TRBD1 (6 bases). The germline CDR1 and CDR2 sequences are LGHNA and YSLEER. The CDR3 has 14 amino acids. V was cut by 3 bases and J by 4 bases, with 12 bases left in between. CDR3 in DNA: TGCGCCAGCAGCCATACAGGGTTGGTCACTGAAGCTTTCTTT. Amino acids: CASSHTGLVTEAFF.

The J gene is TRBJ2-7, the V gene TRBV28, with D tentatively TRBD1 (6 bases). V gave up 3 bases and J gave up 2 bases, with 14 bases separating them. The CDR3 is made up of 15 amino acids. Per the germline V gene, CDR1 is MDHEN and CDR2 is SYDVKM. CDR3 loop: CASSLSRDTAYEQYF. The CDR3 DNA reads as TGTGCCAGCAGTTTGTCCCGGGACACCGCCTACGAGCAGTACTTC.

The V gene is TRBV28, the J gene TRBJ2-1, with D uncertain. V was clipped by 2 bases and J by 3 bases, with 11 bases between them. The length of the CDR3 is 15 residues. Germline lookup yields CDR1 MDHEN and CDR2 SYDVKM. CDR3 sequence reads: CASSLNVGSYNEQFF. CDR3 nucleotides: TGTGCCAGCAGTTTAAATGTGGGCAGCTACAATGAGCAGTTCTTC.

The V and J genes are TRBV7-9 and TRBJ1-2; D gene unclear. This CDR3 spans 14 amino acids. V lost 2 bases and J 2 bases, leaving 9 bases between the germline ends. CDR1 is SEHNR and CDR2 is FQNEAQ in the germline V gene (reference sequence). The CDR3 region has the DNA TGTGCCAGCAGCTTAAGTCGTCAGAACTATGGCTACACCTTC. Protein product: CASSLSRQNYGYTF. The variable domain in full, with the rest retrieved from reference TRBV7-9 and TRBJ1-2, is DTGVSQNPRHKITKRGQNVTFRCDPISEHNRLYWYRQTLGQGPEFLTYFQNEAQLEKSRLLSDRFSAERPKGSFSTLEIQRTEQGDSAMYLCASSLSRQNYGYTFGSGTRLTVV.

This clone has only one observation. This chain links TRBV4-1 with TRBJ2-7, with 12 bases matching TRBD1. Per germline, CDR1 MGHRA and CDR2 YSYEKL. The ends lost 0 bases at V and 7 bases at J; junction bases unmatched: 7. The length of the CDR3 is 16 residues. The CDR3 region has the DNA TGCGCCAGCAGCCAAGAGGGGACAGGGGGCGCGTGGGAGCAGTACTTC. This translates into CASSQEGTGGAWEQYF.

Only one count was recorded for this clone. The chain uses TRBV7-9 and TRBJ2-5, with 8 bases aligning to TRBD1. Germline CDR1 reads SEHNR; CDR2 reads FQNEAQ (reference sequence). Germline trimming cut 5 bases from V and 5 bases from J; bases unmatched to any gene: 16. The CDR3 sequence is 17 residues long. The DNA for the CDR3 is TGTGCCAGCAGCACTACTACAGGGGGGTTCGGTGGGGAGACCCAGTACTTC. It yields the protein CASSTTTGGFGGETQYF.

This chain joins TRBV5-1 and TRBJ2-1; 9 nucleotides match TRBD1. CDR1 is SGHRS and CDR2 is YFSETQ in the germline V gene. The CDR3 runs 15 residues. V lost 7 bases to trimming and J lost 2 bases; unmatched junction nucleotides: 7. CDR3 loop: CASQARDRAYNEQFF. The CDR3, as DNA: TGCGCCAGCCAAGCGCGGGACAGGGCCTACAATGAGCAGTTCTTC.

This CDR3 reads CASSLSGPAYEQYF. The CDR3 nucleotides are TGCGCCAGCAGCTTAAGCGGGCCTGCCTACGAGCAGTACTTC. The J gene is TRBJ2-7, the V gene TRBV5-1, with a tentative D call TRBD2 (6 bases). Germline lookup yields CDR1 SGHRS and CDR2 YFSETQ. The length of the CDR3 is 14 residues. Trimming shortened V by 2 bases and J by 2 bases, and 11 bases separated the two germline ends.

The gene calls are TRBV5-6 and TRBJ2-3; D remains unclear. This CDR3 has 13 amino acids. Looked up from germline, CDR1 is SGHDT and CDR2 is YYEEEE. Trimming removed 2 bases at V and 6 bases at J, with 10 bases between. The CDR3 loop is CASSFGEWDTQYF. The DNA for the CDR3 is TGTGCCAGCAGCTTTGGGGAATGGGATACGCAGTATTTT. The complete variable domain, with remaining parts taken from reference TRBV5-6 and TRBJ2-3, reads DAGVTQSPTHLIKTRGQQVTLRCSPKSGHDTVSWYQQALGQGPQFIFQYYEEEERQRGNFPDRFSGHQFPNYSSELNVNALLLGDSALYLCASSFGEWDTQYFGPGTRLTVL.

CDR3 loop: CASNKKTGHQETQYF. DNA of the CDR3: TGTGCCAGCAACAAAAAGACAGGGCACCAAGAGACCCAGTACTTC. V and J are TRBV7-9 and TRBJ2-5; TRBD1 matches 7 bases. V lost 7 bases, J lost 0 bases, and 8 bases stayed unmatched. The CDR3 runs 15 residues. CDR1 and CDR2 from the germline V gene are SEHNR and FQNEAQ (reference sequence).

The rearrangement joins TRBV27 to TRBJ2-7, with TRBD2 identical over 9 bases. Germline V gene lookup returns CDR1 MNHEY and CDR2 SMNVEV (reference sequence). The CDR3 length is 12 residues. With 4 bases clipped from V and 7 bases from J, the junction kept 2 bases outside the gene matches. CDR3 residues: CASSYLAGEQYF. CDR3 coding DNA: TGTGCCAGCAGTTACCTAGCGGGGGAGCAGTACTTC.

The chain joins TRBV29-1 to TRBJ2-7; weak D call: TRBD2 (6 bases). Germline CDR1 reads SQVTM; CDR2 reads ANQGSEA. This CDR3 spans 14 amino acids. Between the trimmed V and J ends, which lost 1 base and 0 bases, there was a span of 10 bases. The CDR3 DNA reads as TGCAGCGTTGAAGGTCGGGGGAGCTCCTACGAGCAGTACTTC. Translation: CSVEGRGSSYEQYF.

The chain has TRBV4-1 and TRBJ2-3; TRBD2 aligns across 11 bases. The CDR3 is 19 residues long. The germline V gene encodes CDR1 MGHRA and CDR2 YSYEKL. J gave up 1 base and V 4 bases, and 13 bases lay outside the gene matches. CDR3 DNA: TGCGCCAGCAGCCCTCTGATAGCGGGAGGGGAGTGGGGCACAGATACGCAGTATTTT. This translates into CASSPLIAGGEWGTDTQYF.

The chain recombines TRBV7-9 with TRBJ1-2, with D unclear. V was cut by 8 bases and J by 4 bases, with 11 bases left in between. The germline gives CDR1 SEHNR, CDR2 FQNEAQ (reference sequence). This CDR3 contains 12 residues. The CDR3 DNA reads TGTGCCAGCGGCACTCCCCTCTATGGCTACACCTTC. Protein sequence: CASGTPLYGYTF.

This clone was observed a single time. The chain is built from TRBV2 and TRBJ2-7; 9 bases fit TRBD1. Unmatched junction bases numbered 7, after V lost 8 bases and J lost 2 bases. The CDR3 runs 14 residues. CDR1 is SNHLY and CDR2 is FYNNEI in the germline V gene. The CDR3 DNA is TGTGCCAGCTTGACGACAGGGGGTACCTACGAGCAGTACTTC. Translation gives CASLTTGGTYEQYF.

V usage is TRBV27 and J usage is TRBJ2-7; TRBD2 matches 14 bases. Germline CDR1 is MNHEY and CDR2 is SMNVEV (reference sequence). CDR3 size: 15 residues. V lost 4 bases and J lost 3; bases outside the gene matches: 2. The CDR3 nucleotides are TGTGCCAGCAGTTGGGGACTAGCGGGAGTCTACGAGCAGTACTTC. It specifies CASSWGLAGVYEQYF.

This clone was detected only once. This rearrangement joins TRBV4-3 to TRBJ2-1; 10 positions match TRBD1. V lost 1 base, J lost 1 base, and 7 bases stayed unmatched. The length of the CDR3 is 18 residues. Germline CDR1 LGHNA, CDR2 YSLEER. CDR3 region: CASSQGTGGRVSYNEQFF. CDR3 sequence (DNA): TGCGCCAGCAGCCAAGGGACAGGGGGTAGAGTATCCTACAATGAGCAGTTCTTC.